This TCR beta chain is drawn from a study of Ad26.COV2.S vaccination and SARS-CoV-2 variants. Treatment of the sample: around 19 received Ad26.COV2.S at low or high dose, single or two shots; about 5 received placebo; per-sample allocation not given. The samples were gathered on day 63 after the first injection of vaccine or placebo. This CDR3 is 15 amino acids long. V was cut by 8 bases and J by 2 bases, with 19 bases left in between. Germline V CDR1 and CDR2: SGHRS, YFSETQ. Repertoires were generated with immunoSEQ multiplex PCR, while TCRdb's copy carries only in-frame clones and drops some. The sample comprises about 680,000 clones, 89% of which are singletons, and roughly 1.5% rests with the top ten.

The sequence was obtained from a person aged 18-60 years who received the Ad26.COV2.S COVID-19 vaccine or a placebo. This material consisted of peripheral blood, taken in a trial of Ad26.COV2.S vaccine versus placebo. The chain carries TRBV5-1 and TRBJ1-2, with D tentatively TRBD1 (5 bases). The CDR3 loop is CASRPSSGQNYGYTF. CDR3 coding DNA: TGCGCCAGTAGACCGTCGTCGGGGCAGAACTATGGCTACACCTTC.